These 21 T cell receptor beta chains were sequenced from one sample in a study of T cells in Graves' hyperthyroidism and ophthalmopathy. Researchers amplified the TCR beta CDR3 regions from RNA transcripts. First-round RT-PCR with HTBI primers amplified the TCR CDR3 region. TCRdb itself ran the multiplex PCR reads through MiXCR, one entry per CDR3 protein. The table records about 770,000 distinct CDR3 sequences, around 20% of them present only once. Sequencing was done on a sample of blood. The receptors originated from a woman aged 45-59 years with Graves' hyperthyroidism that later progressed to Graves' ophthalmopathy.

This clonotype was seen more than once but under ten times. Written as DNA, the CDR3 is TGTGCCAGCAGCTCCCCGGAAGACTTAAAAACGGAGACCCAGTACTTC. It is translated as CASSSPEDLKTETQYF. The chain joins TRBV7-9 to TRBJ2-5; D is unclear. Trimming removed 4 bases from V and 5 bases from J, with 20 bases in between. CDR1 SEHNR and CDR2 FQNEAQ come from the germline V gene (reference sequence). This CDR3 is 16 amino acids long.

The chain links TRBV7-8 to TRBJ1-3; no clear D gene. Germline CDR1 is SGHVS and CDR2 is FQNEAQ. CDR3 length: 16 residues. V was cut by 1 base and J by 0 bases, with 10 bases left in between. CDR3 region: CASSLGAGNSGNTIYF. CDR3 sequence (DNA): TGTGCCAGCAGCTTAGGAGCAGGCAACTCTGGAAACACCATATATTTT.

This clonotype was detected a few times. The chain joins TRBV27 to TRBJ2-7; TRBD2 matches 14 bases. With V trimmed by 5 bases and J by 0 bases, 6 bases remained unmatched. Germline CDR1 and CDR2: MNHEY and SMNVEV (reference sequence). This CDR3 contains 17 residues. The CDR3 bases are TGTGCCAGCAGTCCCGCCGGACTAGCGGGGGGCTCCTACGAGCAGTACTTC. Encoded protein: CASSPAGLAGGSYEQYF.

This clonotype has ten or more counts. The rearrangement links TRBV18 to TRBJ1-1; D remains unclear. The CDR3 has 17 amino acids. Germline CDR1 reads KGHSH; CDR2 reads LQKENI. V shed 2 bases and J shed 2 bases, with 18 bases lying between them. CDR3 nucleotides: TGTGCCAGCTCACCAGCCCCCCTCGGAGACACAAACACTGAAGCTTTCTTT. Residues: CASSPAPLGDTNTEAFF.

This clonotype appeared many times. V and J are TRBV12-3 or TRBV12-4 and TRBJ1-1, with no clear D. CDR3 length: 13 amino acids. V lost 6 bases, J lost 8 bases, and 16 bases lay in between. CDR3 nucleotides: TGTGCCAGCAGCCTCGGTAGGCCGCCAGAAGCTTTCTTT. Translating it yields CASSLGRPPEAFF.

In regard to this clonotype: A read error is likely, as this CDR3 ends without the conserved phenylalanine or tryptophan. V and J are TRBV27 and TRBJ2-2, with D perhaps matching TRBD1 or TRBD2 (5 bases each). CDR3 length: 14 amino acids. Germline V lookup: CDR1 MNHEY, CDR2 SMNVEV (reference sequence). V lost 7 bases to trimming and J lost 6 bases, with 15 bases between them. CDR3 sequence (DNA): TGTGCCAGCACTAGGGACCACGGGTCCGGGGAGCTGTTTTCT. It specifies CASTRDHGSGELFS.

This clonotype was found many times. The chain has TRBV12-3 or TRBV12-4 and TRBJ2-3; 8 nucleotides agree with TRBD1. V was clipped by 6 bases and J by 2 bases; unmatched bases: 13. The CDR3 has 17 amino acids. The CDR3 loop is CASSPHDRGSFTDTQYF. CDR3 coding DNA: TGTGCCAGCAGCCCCCATGACAGGGGTTCTTTCACAGATACGCAGTATTTT.

The table lists this clonotype with a few counts. This rearrangement joins TRBV7-9 to TRBJ2-4; 9 nucleotides align to TRBD1. Germline CDR1 SEHNR, CDR2 FQNEAQ (reference sequence). The CDR3 covers 15 residues. The junction had 10 bases not matched to a gene; V was cut back by 5 bases and J by 8 bases. CDR3: CASSALRDRADIQYF. The CDR3 DNA is TGTGCCAGCAGCGCTCTCCGGGACAGGGCTGACATTCAGTACTTC. Looking up the rest from reference TRBV7-9 and TRBJ2-4 gives the full variable domain: DTGVSQNPRHKITKRGQNVTFRCDPISEHNRLYWYRQTLGQGPEFLTYFQNEAQLEKSRLLSDRFSAERPKGSFSTLEIQRTEQGDSAMYLCASSALRDRADIQYFGAGTRLSVL.

The chain couples TRBV7-2 to TRBJ2-1; TRBD2 might be the D (6 bases). Trimming stripped 1 base from V and 4 bases from J, with 14 bases between. The CDR3 is made up of 16 amino acids. CDR1 and CDR2 from the germline V gene are SGHTA and FQGNSA. Here the CDR3 reads CASSLVSAGPYNEQFF. CDR3 in DNA: TGTGCCAGCAGCTTAGTGTCGGCGGGGCCTTACAATGAGCAGTTCTTC.

This clonotype was seen a handful of times. The V call is TRBV20-1, the J call TRBJ2-1, with 7 nucleotides matching TRBD1. From germline, CDR1 is DFQATT and CDR2 SNEGSKA (reference sequence). The ends lost 0 bases at V and 0 bases at J; junction bases unmatched: 8. The CDR3 has 17 amino acids. CDR3 bases: TGCAGTGCTAGAGATCTGGCAGGGGGATACTCCTACAATGAGCAGTTCTTC. It codes for CSARDLAGGYSYNEQFF.

As concerns this clonotype: Since no conserved phenylalanine or tryptophan closes the CDR3, a read error is the likely cause. This sequence joins TRBV20-1 and TRBJ2-1; 9 bases agree with TRBD2. CDR1 DFQATT and CDR2 SNEGSKA come from the germline V gene (reference sequence). V trimming: 5 bases; J trimming: 8 bases; junction bases outside the gene matches: 7. CDR3 length equals 13 residues. The CDR3 reads CSAHLAGIDEQFL. The CDR3 nucleotides read TGCAGTGCTCATCTAGCGGGGATCGATGAGCAGTTCCTC.

This clonotype appeared many times. The CDR3 DNA is TGTGCCAGCAGTTTAGCGCCTCTTGCAAACTATGGCTACACCTTC. It yields the protein CASSLAPLANYGYTF. The chain carries TRBV12-3 or TRBV12-4 and TRBJ1-2, with unresolved D. V gave up 0 bases and J gave up 2 bases, with 10 bases separating them. CDR3 length: 15 residues.

The chain employs TRBV6-5 and TRBJ1-1, with D tentatively TRBD1 (6 bases). Per germline, CDR1 MNHEY and CDR2 SVGAGI. V shed 0 bases and J shed 4 bases, with 12 bases lying between them. CDR3 length: 15 amino acids. Written as DNA, the CDR3 is TGTGCCAGCAGTTACTCCCGGGGGCCAAGCACTGAAGCTTTCTTT. This gives the protein CASSYSRGPSTEAFF.

At least ten counts were recorded for this clonotype. J is TRBJ2-1 and V is TRBV7-6, with 12 bases that match TRBD2. J was trimmed by 3 bases and V by 5 bases; bases with no gene match: 5. CDR3 size: 16 residues. Germline CDR1 and CDR2: SGHVS and FNYEAQ. The CDR3 nucleotides are TGTGCCAGCAGCCAAGGACTAGCGGGGAGCTACAATGAGCAGTTCTTC. Amino acid sequence: CASSQGLAGSYNEQFF.

The chain has TRBV19 and TRBJ2-5; 7 nucleotides agree with TRBD2. The CDR3 runs 14 residues. The V segment lost 4 bases and the J segment 5 bases; nucleotides outside the gene matches: 7. CDR1 and CDR2 from the germline V gene are LNHDA and SQIVND (reference sequence). This CDR3 reads CASSTSGALETQYF. The CDR3 nucleotides read TGTGCCAGTAGTACTAGCGGTGCCCTGGAGACCCAGTACTTC.

This clonotype was recorded a few times. The chain employs TRBV7-8 and TRBJ1-2; 10 nucleotides line up with TRBD1. Germline V CDR1 and CDR2: SGHVS, FQNEAQ. Trimming removed 0 bases from V and 6 bases from J; junction bases left unmatched: 7. The CDR3 contains 16 residues. The CDR3 nucleotides are TGTGCCAGCAGCTTAGCCCGGACAGGGGGAAATAATGGCTACACCTTC. Translation: CASSLARTGGNNGYTF.

Concerning this clonotype itself: A single base separates this from a much larger clone, so it may be a read error. The chain links TRBV6-2 or TRBV6-3 to TRBJ2-2; no definite D call. With 1 base removed from V and 7 bases from J, the gap between germline ends came to 1 base. Germline-derived CDR1 and CDR2 are MNHEY and SVGEGT. The CDR3 is 11 residues long. The CDR3 reads CASSYFGELFF. The CDR3 bases are TGTGCCAGCAGTTACTTCGGGGAGCTGTTTTTT.

This clonotype appeared many times. The rearrangement joins TRBV7-2 to TRBJ2-5; TRBD2 matches 9 bases. V lost 2 bases to trimming and J lost 5 bases; unmatched junction nucleotides: 12. The CDR3 is 17 residues long. CDR1 SGHTA and CDR2 FQGNSA come from the germline V gene. In DNA, the CDR3 is TGTGCCAGCAGCTTAACGAGGGGACTAGCTGGGGGCGAGACCCAGTACTTC. Amino acid sequence: CASSLTRGLAGGETQYF. The entire variable domain, with the rest obtained from reference TRBV7-2 and TRBJ2-5, is as follows: GAGVSQSPSNKVTEKGKDVELRCDPISGHTALYWYRQSLGQGLEFLIYFQGNSAPDKSGLPSDRFSAERTGGSVSTLTIQRTQQEDSAVYLCASSLTRGLAGGETQYFGPGTRLLVL.

The chain has TRBV20-1 and TRBJ2-1, with 12 bases fitting TRBD2. The CDR3 contains 17 residues. Germline V lookup: CDR1 DFQATT, CDR2 SNEGSKA (reference sequence). V was clipped by 4 bases and J by 3 bases; unmatched bases: 10. The CDR3, as DNA: TGCAGTGCTACCGATAGGACTAGCGGGGAGTACTACAATGAGCAGTTCTTC. Amino acids: CSATDRTSGEYYNEQFF.

This clonotype has just a few counts. The chain has TRBV5-1 and TRBJ1-2; D is undetermined. The germline V and J ends were trimmed by 0 bases and 5 bases, with 17 bases remaining between them. The CDR3 runs to 16 residues. Per germline, CDR1 SGHRS and CDR2 YFSETQ. The CDR3 region is CASSLALEGLAYGYTF. In nucleotides, the CDR3 is TGCGCCAGCAGCTTGGCCCTAGAGGGTCTTGCTTATGGCTACACCTTC.

This clonotype was counted between two and nine times. The chain links TRBV2 to TRBJ1-1; D remains ambiguous. CDR1 is SNHLY, CDR2 FYNNEI, per germline. Deletions cut 3 bases from V and 6 bases from J, with 11 bases between. CDR3 length: 13 residues. The CDR3 bases are TGTGCCAGCAGTGATAATATTTTCGCTGAAGCTTTCTTT. As protein: CASSDNIFAEAFF.